The rows below give T cell receptor beta chains drawn from one sample of a study of T cell changes during pregnancy in multiple sclerosis. Clones were sequenced by immunoSEQ multiplex PCR, and TCRdb holds only the in-frame ones, with some missing. Of under 85,000 clones in the sample, roughly 94% are singletons; the top ten hold about 0.5%. Sample: peripheral blood, taken in the third trimester of pregnancy. These receptors were taken from a female donor with multiple sclerosis, enrolled in a pregnancy study. The CDR3 runs from the conserved cysteine through the conserved F or W. A D gene is named only where the DNA matches it firmly. Rows may omit the clone size; those that give it use once, few, many or a size class.

j_gene,d_gene,abundance,v_gene,CDR3aa,CDR3nt
TRBJ2-1,-,once,TRBV14,CASSQGSATQQFF,TGTGCCAGCAGCCAAGGTAGCGCGACCCAGCAGTTCTTC
TRBJ1-5,-,-,TRBV19,CASSIRSGRSNQPQHF,TGTGCCAGTAGTATTCGATCCGGGAGGAGCAATCAGCCCCAGCATTTT
TRBJ1-1,TRBD1,once,TRBV19,CASSIMTGAHEAFF,TGTGCCAGTAGTATAATGACAGGGGCGCATGAAGCTTTCTTT
TRBJ1-3,-,-,TRBV7-2,CASSLVGGQFSGNTIYF,TGTGCCAGCAGCTTAGTCGGGGGGCAATTCTCTGGAAACACCATATATTTT
TRBJ2-7,-,-,TRBV7-2,CASTFQREQYF,TGTGCCAGCACCTTCCAGCGCGAGCAGTACTTC
TRBJ2-7,TRBD1,-,TRBV5-6,CASSLSVGTGLSNEQYF,TGTGCCAGCAGCTTGTCTGTCGGGACAGGGCTTTCCAACGAGCAGTACTTC
TRBJ2-7,TRBD2,-,TRBV7-2,CASSLNDRLAGGRAYEQYF,TGTGCCAGCAGCTTAAACGACAGACTAGCGGGGGGCAGGGCCTACGAGCAGTACTTC
TRBJ1-1,TRBD1,medium-sized,TRBV10-1,CASSERKGAFMNTEAFF,TGCGCCAGCAGTGAAAGGAAGGGGGCCTTTATGAACACTGAAGCTTTCTTT
TRBJ1-2,-,-,TRBV10-3,CAISVPTSWVGGYTF,TGTGCCATCAGTGTCCCTACATCCTGGGTCGGGGGCTACACCTTC
TRBJ2-7,TRBD2,-,TRBV15,CATSRERLAGSGFYEQYF,TGTGCCACCAGCAGAGAGCGACTAGCGGGCAGCGGGTTCTACGAGCAGTACTTC
TRBJ2-1,-,-,TRBV4-3,CASSQEVGSSYNEQFF,TGCGCCAGCAGCCAAGAGGTGGGGAGCTCCTACAATGAGCAGTTCTTC
TRBJ2-5,TRBD2,-,TRBV11-3,CASSQTSGGAGETQYF,TGTGCCAGCAGCCAGACTAGCGGGGGGGCCGGGGAGACCCAGTACTTC
TRBJ2-3,-,-,TRBV14,CASSQQGNTQYF,TGTGCCAGCAGCCAACAGGGCAATACGCAGTATTTT
TRBJ1-1,TRBD1,once,TRBV2,CASRKGQQNTEAFF,TGTGCCAGCAGGAAGGGACAGCAGAACACTGAAGCTTTCTTT